The clone carrying this TCR beta chain has a single count. The antigen is not known. The CDR3 has 15 amino acids. V was shortened by 6 bases and J by 0 bases, with 11 bases between the two germline ends. Germline CDR1 and CDR2: SEHNR and FQNEAQ (reference sequence). Each of the donors was a healthy bone marrow donor. This record comes from a study of cytomegalovirus exposure and HLA in healthy donors. Findings and limits, study-wide: In vitro experiments confirmed that three CMV-associated chains were specific for CMV antigens. The later analysis indicated that the majority of CMV-associated TCR beta chains appeared HLA-restricted.

PCR amplification relied on 60 Vbeta primers (plus 13 Jbeta primers). Libraries were prepared by immunoSEQ multiplex PCR; TCRdb keeps only in-frame clonotypes and omits some of them. In the table there are about 150,000 clones, around 80% of which are singletons. The chain couples TRBV7-9 to TRBJ1-4, with D perhaps matching TRBD1 (6 bases). The origin of this receptor is a woman in her thirties or forties in good health and CMV-seronegative. Sequenced sample: PBMCs. Written as DNA, the CDR3 is TGTGCCAGCAGTGGGGGCTCTGCAACTAATGAAAAACTGTTTTTT. This gives the protein CASSGGSATNEKLFF.